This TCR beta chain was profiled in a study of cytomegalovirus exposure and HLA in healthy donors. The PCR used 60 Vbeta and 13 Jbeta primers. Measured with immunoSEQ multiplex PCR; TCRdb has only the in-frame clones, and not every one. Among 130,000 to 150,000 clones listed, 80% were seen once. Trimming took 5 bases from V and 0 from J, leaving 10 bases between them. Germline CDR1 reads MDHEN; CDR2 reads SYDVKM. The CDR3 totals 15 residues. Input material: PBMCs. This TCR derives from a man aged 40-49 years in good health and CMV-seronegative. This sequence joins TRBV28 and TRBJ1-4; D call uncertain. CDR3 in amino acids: CASSHDTATNEKLFF. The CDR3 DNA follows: TGTGCCAGCAGTCACGACACTGCAACTAATGAAAAACTGTTTTTT.